Listed here is a single TCR beta chain. Its antigen is as yet unknown. This record comes from a study of cytomegalovirus exposure and HLA in healthy donors. Study-wide results and caveats: Researchers reported in a later analysis that a missense DCLRE1C variant was tied to TCR beta V- and J-gene trimming.

Trimming took 5 bases from V and 4 from J; bases not matched to a gene: 12. This CDR3 has 17 residues. The V gene's germline CDR1 is MDHEN and CDR2 SYDVKM. PCR primers comprised 60 Vbeta and 13 Jbeta primers. Profiled with immunoSEQ multiplex PCR; TCRdb holds only in-frame clones, not every one. Counted here are 250,000 to 350,000 clones, about nine tenths occurring once; the ten biggest clones make up roughly 4%. The chain is built from TRBV28 and TRBJ2-3; TRBD2 matches 10 bases. This TCR came from a man aged 40-55 years in good health and CMV-seropositive. Sequencing was performed on PBMCs. CDR3 nucleotide sequence: TGTGCCAGCAGTCTAAGCGGGAGGGCCAGAAAGGCAGATACGCAGTATTTT. Amino acids: CASSLSGRARKADTQYF.